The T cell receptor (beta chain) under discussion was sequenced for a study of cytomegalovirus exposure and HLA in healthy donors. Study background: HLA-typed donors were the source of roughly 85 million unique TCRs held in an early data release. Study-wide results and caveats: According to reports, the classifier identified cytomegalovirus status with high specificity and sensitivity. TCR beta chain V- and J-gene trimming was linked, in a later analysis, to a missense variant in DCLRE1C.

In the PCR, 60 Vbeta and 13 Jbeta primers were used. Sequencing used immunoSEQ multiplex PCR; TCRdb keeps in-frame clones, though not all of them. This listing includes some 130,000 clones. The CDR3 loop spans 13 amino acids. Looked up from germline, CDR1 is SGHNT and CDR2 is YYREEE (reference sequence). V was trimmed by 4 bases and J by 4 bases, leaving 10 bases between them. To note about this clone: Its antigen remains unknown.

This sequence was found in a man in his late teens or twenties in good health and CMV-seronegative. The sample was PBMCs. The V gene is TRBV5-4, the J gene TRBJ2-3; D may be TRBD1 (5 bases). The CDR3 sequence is CASSQGIPDTQYF. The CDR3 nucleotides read TGTGCCAGCAGCCAGGGAATTCCAGATACGCAGTATTTT. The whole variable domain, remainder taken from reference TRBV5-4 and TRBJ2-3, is ETGVTQSPTHLIKTRGQQVTLRCSSQSGHNTVSWYQQALGQGPQFIFQYYREEENGRGNFPPRFSGLQFPNYSSELNVNALELDDSALYLCASSQGIPDTQYFGPGTRLTVL.